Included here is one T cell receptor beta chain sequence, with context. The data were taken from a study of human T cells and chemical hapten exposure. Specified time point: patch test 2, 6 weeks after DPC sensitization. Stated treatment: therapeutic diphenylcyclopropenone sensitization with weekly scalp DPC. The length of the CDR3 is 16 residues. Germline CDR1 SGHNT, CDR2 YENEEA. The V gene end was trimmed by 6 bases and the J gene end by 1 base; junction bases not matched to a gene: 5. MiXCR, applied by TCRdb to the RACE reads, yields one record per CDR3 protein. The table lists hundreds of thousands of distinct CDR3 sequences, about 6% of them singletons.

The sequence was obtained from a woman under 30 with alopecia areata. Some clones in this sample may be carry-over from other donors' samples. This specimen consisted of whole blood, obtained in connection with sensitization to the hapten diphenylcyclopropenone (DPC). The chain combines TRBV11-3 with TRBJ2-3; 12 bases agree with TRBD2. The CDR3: CASSHGLAGRTDTQYF. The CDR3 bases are TGTGCCAGCAGTCACGGACTAGCGGGGCGCACAGATACGCAGTATTTT.